Listed below are T cell receptor beta chains from one sample, sequenced in a study of vaccination and CD4 T cells after COVID-19. No cognate antigen is known for these TCRs. Via MiXCR, TCRdb re-called the PCR reads, giving one row per CDR3 protein. The data contain some 10,000 distinct CDR3 sequences, over 55% of them singletons. What was sequenced was CD4+ T cells from blood, cultured in vitro. These TCRs come from a human donor who had recovered from COVID-19. The CDR3 runs from the conserved cysteine through the conserved F or W. Fields, in order: D gene, clone size, V gene, J gene, CDR3 protein, CDR3 DNA. D genes are given only for firm matches. Rows give clone size only sometimes, using once, few, many, or a class for an expanded clone.

TRBD2	few	TRBV11-3	TRBJ2-3	CASSFPSAGGRWDTQYF	TGTGCCAGCAGCTTCCCATCAGCGGGGGGCCGCTGGGATACGCAGTATTTT
-	-	TRBV6-4	TRBJ1-2	CASRPGTDNYGYTF	TGTGCCAGCAGACCCGGGACGGACAACTATGGCTACACCTTC
-	-	TRBV12-3/TRBV12-4	TRBJ1-4	CASSPRGVGEKLFF	TGTGCCAGCAGTCCCAGGGGAGTAGGTGAAAAACTGTTTTTT
-	-	TRBV19	TRBJ1-1	CASSRGNRAFF	TGTGCCAGTAGTAGAGGGAATCGGGCTTTCTTT
TRBD2	-	TRBV19	TRBJ2-3	CASSIGRGSGGPTDTQYF	TGTGCCAGTAGTATCGGACGCGGTAGCGGGGGGCCCACAGATACGCAGTATTTT
-	once	TRBV20-1	TRBJ2-3	CSARSGAGSDTQYF	TGCAGTGCTAGATCGGGTGCAGGTTCAGATACGCAGTATTTT
-	few	TRBV7-2	TRBJ2-1	CASSPSDYYNEQFF	TGTGCCAGCAGCCCCTCGGACTACTACAATGAGCAGTTCTTC
-	-	TRBV27	TRBJ1-1	CAQREMHTEAFF	TGTGCTCAGCGGGAAATGCACACTGAAGCTTTCTTT
TRBD2	once	TRBV5-4	TRBJ2-3	CASSLGPQGSGGDTQYF	TGTGCCAGCAGCTTGGGGCCCCAGGGTAGCGGGGGTGATACGCAGTATTTT
-	few	TRBV20-1	TRBJ2-2	CSARDSARGNTGELFF	TGCAGTGCTAGAGATTCGGCGCGGGGGAACACCGGGGAGCTGTTTTTT
TRBD2	once	TRBV5-4	TRBJ2-2	CASSRLAGGANTGELFF	TGTGCCAGCAGCCGGCTAGCGGGGGGGGCGAACACCGGGGAGCTGTTTTTT
TRBD2	-	TRBV30	TRBJ2-3	CAWAIRIGLAGDTQYF	TGTGCCTGGGCGATACGCATTGGACTAGCGGGGGATACGCAGTATTTT
TRBD2	-	TRBV5-1	TRBJ2-5	CASSLTGTSGGETQYF	TGCGCCAGCAGCTTAACTGGGACTAGCGGGGGGGAGACCCAGTACTTC
-	-	TRBV19	TRBJ1-1	CASSTGPLEAFF	TGTGCCAGTAGTACGGGACCCCTTGAAGCTTTCTTT
-	few	TRBV27	TRBJ2-7	CASSFYSSYEQYF	TGTGCCAGCAGTTTTTACAGCTCCTACGAGCAGTACTTC
-	-	TRBV11-3	TRBJ2-7	CASSSQPLRSEQYF	TGTGCCAGCAGCTCCCAGCCCCTTCGCAGCGAGCAGTACTTC
-	-	TRBV7-8	TRBJ2-3	CASSPGSRTDTQYF	TGTGCCAGCAGCCCCGGGTCACGCACAGATACGCAGTATTTT
-	few	TRBV30	TRBJ1-5	CAWSRGQGYGGNQPQHF	TGTGCCTGGAGCCGGGGCCAAGGATATGGTGGCAATCAGCCCCAGCATTTT
TRBD2	-	TRBV6-1	TRBJ2-1	CASIRSGGAPNEQFF	TGTGCCAGCATCCGGAGCGGGGGGGCTCCCAATGAGCAGTTCTTC
TRBD1	few	TRBV19	TRBJ1-5	CASAGQGGNQPQHF	TGTGCCAGCGCCGGACAGGGAGGGAATCAGCCCCAGCATTTT
-	few	TRBV4-1	TRBJ1-2	CASSQDGTVYGYTF	TGCGCCAGCAGCCAAGATGGCACGGTCTATGGCTACACCTTC
-	few	TRBV19	TRBJ2-5	CASSMGETQYF	TGTGCCAGTAGTATGGGGGAGACCCAGTACTTC
TRBD1	once	TRBV6-1	TRBJ2-7	CASIQGVGFYEQYF	TGTGCCAGCATCCAGGGGGTGGGGTTCTACGAGCAGTACTTC